This T cell receptor (beta chain) came from a study of control samples from healthy donors and cancer patients. TCRdb keeps only in-frame clones here, not all; method: immunoSEQ multiplex PCR. Of about 130,000 clones detected, approximately 90% appear once; the ten largest clones hold 8.6%. CDR1 and CDR2 (germline): SEHNR, FQNEAQ (reference sequence). V gave up 6 bases and J gave up 2 bases, with 14 bases separating them. The CDR3 has 15 residues. This clonotype was obtained from a man aged 18 to 35 in good health. The chain combines TRBV7-9 with TRBJ2-1, with a possible D match to TRBD1 (5 bases). Sequencing was performed on blood. CDR3 region: CASSQGLKPYNEQFF. DNA for the CDR3: TGTGCCAGCAGTCAGGGTCTGAAACCCTACAATGAGCAGTTCTTC.